Following are 26 T cell receptor beta chains from one sample sequenced in a study of shared clonotypes between healthy human individuals. TCRdb's table, derived via immunoSEQ multiplex PCR, lists solely in-frame clones and lacks some. Among over a million clones listed, over 95% were seen once. The sample consisted of naive CD4+ T cells sorted from blood. Indicated subset: CD45RA+ positively selected. The source of these receptors is a man aged 25-45 years in good health.

This chain connects TRBV27 to TRBJ2-3; 7 bases are a match to TRBD2. This CDR3 is built from 17 residues. The junction had 22 bases not matched to a gene; V was cut back by 5 bases and J by 11 bases. Germline V gene sequence: CDR1 MNHEY, CDR2 SMNVEV (reference sequence). The CDR3 DNA reads TGTGCCAGCAGTGAACTAGAGGGAGCGCGGGGGACCTGGGAGCAGTATTTT. It yields the protein CASSELEGARGTWEQYF.

Comment on this clone: Other DNA sequences of this sample code for an identical CDR3. The chain recombines TRBV7-2 with TRBJ1-2; D ambiguous. Trimming took off 3 bases at V and 0 bases at J, with 5 bases between the two ends. Germline assignment: CDR1 SGHTA and CDR2 FQGNSA. This CDR3 spans 13 amino acids. The CDR3 DNA sequence: TGTGCCAGCAGCTTTAAAACTAACTATGGCTACACCTTC. It yields the protein CASSFKTNYGYTF.

The chain links TRBV10-3 to TRBJ1-4, with 7 positions matching TRBD1. CDR3 length equals 16 residues. From germline, CDR1 is ENHRY and CDR2 SYGVKD. Losses at the gene ends were 2 bases for V and 2 bases for J; bases not matched to a gene: 5. The CDR3 DNA reads as TGTGCCATCAGTGAGACAGGGGTGTCGACTAATGAAAAACTGTTTTTT. Protein product: CAISETGVSTNEKLFF.

The J gene is TRBJ2-1, the V gene TRBV18, with 10 bases that match TRBD1. With V trimmed by 5 bases and J by 8 bases, 15 bases remained unmatched. The length of the CDR3 is 17 residues. Germline V gene data show CDR1 as KGHSH and CDR2 as LQKENI. CDR3 nucleotide sequence: TGTGCCAGCTCATCATACATGACAGGGGGCGCTCCCGATGAGCAGTTCTTC. This translates into CASSSYMTGGAPDEQFF.

The rearrangement joins TRBV7-9 to TRBJ2-5; D may be TRBD1 (6 bases). CDR3 length equals 12 residues. CDR1 is SEHNR, CDR2 FQNEAQ, per germline (reference sequence). CDR3 amino acids: CAPQGPEETQYF. As DNA, the CDR3 is TGTGCTCCACAGGGTCCGGAAGAGACCCAGTACTTC.

This chain links TRBV27 with TRBJ2-1; 10 bases match TRBD2. The CDR3 length is 15 residues. The ends lost 9 bases at V and 7 bases at J; junction bases unmatched: 12. Germline loops: CDR1 MNHEY, CDR2 SMNVEV (reference sequence). CDR3 sequence: CASSIPGLARNEQFF. The DNA of the CDR3 is TGTGCCAGTTCAATTCCGGGACTAGCGAGGAATGAGCAGTTCTTC.

V and J are TRBV7-3 and TRBJ2-1, with D perhaps matching TRBD1 (6 bases). The CDR3 covers 13 residues. The V end lost 0 bases, the J end lost 7 bases, and 7 bases lay between the germline ends. Per the germline V gene, CDR1 is SGHTA and CDR2 is FQGTGA. The DNA of the CDR3 is TGTGCCAGCAGCTTAACCAGGGGTAATGAGCAGTTCTTC. Amino acid sequence: CASSLTRGNEQFF.

The V gene is TRBV5-4, the J gene TRBJ2-1, with a weak D call TRBD1 (6 bases). V lost 0 bases, J lost 6 bases, and 7 bases lay in between. This CDR3 region has 13 residues. Germline V CDR1 and CDR2: SGHNT, YYREEE (reference sequence). CDR3 sequence: CASSLDRVNEQFF. Here the CDR3 DNA reads TGTGCCAGCAGCTTGGACAGGGTCAATGAGCAGTTCTTC.

V and J are TRBV28 and TRBJ1-4; the D gene is possibly TRBD1 (5 bases). V shed 4 bases and J shed 3 bases, with 9 bases lying between them. Germline assignment: CDR1 MDHEN and CDR2 SYDVKM. This CDR3 has 14 residues. CDR3 bases: TGTGCCAGCAGTTCCCCGACAGCTAATGAAAAACTGTTTTTT. Encoded protein: CASSSPTANEKLFF. Supplemented by reference TRBV28 and TRBJ1-4, the full variable domain reads DVKVTQSSRYLVKRTGEKVFLECVQDMDHENMFWYRQDPGLGLRLIYFSYDVKMKEKGDIPEGYSVSREKKERFSLILESASTNQTSMYLCASSSPTANEKLFFGSGTQLSVL.

The chain carries TRBV4-3 and TRBJ2-3; no clear D gene. Deletions cut 3 bases from V and 6 bases from J, with 13 bases between. The CDR3 consists of 14 residues. Germline CDR1 reads LGHNA; CDR2 reads YSLEER. In DNA, the CDR3 is TGCGCCAGCAGCCATTTGGTCCTTTTGGATACGCAGTATTTT. This translates into CASSHLVLLDTQYF.

The rearrangement links TRBV5-8 to TRBJ1-2, with a tentative D call TRBD1 (5 bases). Trimming took off 2 bases at V and 7 bases at J, with 9 bases between the two ends. The germline CDR1 and CDR2 sequences are SGHTS and YDEGEE. This CDR3 is built from 12 residues. The CDR3 here is CASSLRGSGYTF. In DNA, the CDR3 is TGTGCCAGCAGCTTAAGGGGTTCTGGCTACACCTTC.

V is TRBV30 and J is TRBJ2-5, with 7 positions matching TRBD1. The CDR3 consists of 13 residues. Germline CDR1 reads GTSNPN; CDR2 reads SVGIG (reference sequence). V was clipped by 5 bases and J by 2 bases; unmatched bases: 5. CDR3: CAWGPGQQETQYF. Here the CDR3 DNA reads TGTGCCTGGGGCCCGGGACAGCAAGAGACCCAGTACTTC.

The chain combines TRBV15 with TRBJ1-2, with 8 bases fitting TRBD1. Germline V gene lookup returns CDR1 LNHNV and CDR2 YYDKDF (reference sequence). V trimming: 6 bases; J trimming: 8 bases; junction bases outside the gene matches: 14. The CDR3 contains 15 residues. The CDR3: CATRASSGQGRGYTF. The CDR3 bases are TGTGCCACCAGAGCGAGTTCCGGACAGGGTCGGGGCTACACCTTC.

This clone was found once. The chain links TRBV5-1 to TRBJ2-3; 10 bases fit TRBD1. The CDR3 spans 16 residues. Germline values: CDR1 SGHRS, CDR2 YFSETQ. J lost 2 bases, V lost 4 bases, and 7 bases had no gene match. The CDR3: CASSGRDRGNTDTQYF. The CDR3 bases are TGCGCCAGCAGCGGGCGGGACAGGGGCAACACAGATACGCAGTATTTT.

V is TRBV18 and J is TRBJ2-7; TRBD1 agrees at 10 bases. The CDR3 spans 14 residues. Trimming cost V 3 bases and J 6 bases; bases outside gene matches: 5. The germline CDR1 and CDR2 sequences are KGHSH and LQKENI. The CDR3 DNA is TGTGCCAGCTCACCCGGGACAGGGGAGGGCGAGCAGTACTTC. Protein: CASSPGTGEGEQYF.

The gene calls are TRBV5-6 and TRBJ2-4, with D possibly matching TRBD2 (5 bases). The germline V and J ends were trimmed by 1 base and 7 bases, with 15 bases remaining between them. CDR1 and CDR2 from the germline V gene are SGHDT and YYEEEE. The CDR3 totals 15 residues. This CDR3 is CASSLMDSGGNIQYF. In nucleotides, the CDR3 is TGTGCCAGCAGCTTGATGGACTCAGGTGGGAACATTCAGTACTTC.

This clone was seen only once. J is TRBJ1-5 and V is TRBV6-5, with 12 bases aligning to TRBD1. This CDR3 comprises 14 residues. V dropped 6 bases and J dropped 7; count of bases not matched to a gene: 4. Germline V gene data show CDR1 as MNHEY and CDR2 as SVGAGI. The CDR3 DNA is TGTGCCAGCAGGGGGACAGGGGGCTTCCAGCCCCAGCATTTT. Its translation is CASRGTGGFQPQHF.

This chain uses TRBV10-3 with TRBJ2-3; TRBD1 matches 8 bases. The trim removed 0 bases at V and 5 bases at J, leaving 10 bases unmatched. The CDR3 consists of 17 residues. Germline-derived CDR1 and CDR2 are ENHRY and SYGVKD. The DNA of the CDR3 is TGTGCCATCAGTGAGTCCGGACAGGGCAAGTCGAGAGATACGCAGTATTTT. As protein: CAISESGQGKSRDTQYF.

The chain has TRBV4-3 and TRBJ1-2, with D hard to call. The CDR3 is 15 amino acids. The germline V gene has CDR1 LGHNA and CDR2 YSLEER. Trimming pared 0 bases from V and 7 bases from J, leaving 15 bases between. CDR3 DNA: TGCGCCAGCAGCCAAGAGACCCCCTCCCGTGGTGGCTACACCTTC. Protein product: CASSQETPSRGGYTF.

The chain employs TRBV13 and TRBJ2-2; 7 nucleotides agree with TRBD2. The V and J ends lost 2 bases and 6 bases, in that order; junction bases with no gene match: 3. Germline CDR1 reads PRHDT; CDR2 reads FYEKMQ (reference sequence). The length of the CDR3 is 14 residues. CDR3 region: CASSLWLAAGELFF. As DNA, the CDR3 is TGTGCCAGCAGCTTATGGCTAGCGGCCGGGGAGCTGTTTTTT.

The chain joins TRBV4-1 to TRBJ2-5; 7 bases align to TRBD1. CDR1 is MGHRA, CDR2 YSYEKL, per germline. This CDR3 has 13 residues. The V segment lost 8 bases and the J segment 2 bases; nucleotides outside the gene matches: 5. The CDR3 coding sequence is TGCGCCAGCCGAGACAGGGAACAAGAGACCCAGTACTTC. Translated: CASRDREQETQYF.

This sequence joins TRBV29-1 and TRBJ2-5; D is perhaps TRBD1 or TRBD2 (5 bases each). The CDR3 sequence is 14 residues long. Trimming removed 0 bases from V and 3 bases from J, with 11 bases in between. Looked up from germline, CDR1 is SQVTM and CDR2 is ANQGSEA. In DNA, the CDR3 is TGCAGCGTTGAAGATAACGGGGCCGAAGAGACCCAGTACTTC. This encodes CSVEDNGAEETQYF.

This sequence joins TRBV27 and TRBJ2-5; D may be TRBD1 (6 bases). Deletions cut 1 base from V and 2 bases from J, with 8 bases between. Germline V gene data show CDR1 as MNHEY and CDR2 as SMNVEV (reference sequence). The CDR3 length is 14 residues. DNA of the CDR3: TGTGCCAGCAGTTTATGGGGGCCTCAAGAGACCCAGTACTTC. This gives the protein CASSLWGPQETQYF.

As to this clone: One junction end disagrees with the germline gene, perhaps due to a read error. The chain carries TRBV28 and TRBJ2-7; maybe TRBD2 (6 bases). Germline V gene lookup returns CDR1 MDHEN and CDR2 SYDVKM. The CDR3 is 17 amino acids. CDR3 sequence (DNA): TGTGCCAGCAGCTTATGGGGTGGCGGGATGCTTTCCTACGAGCAGTACTTC. Translation gives CASSLWGGGMLSYEQYF.

A word on this clone: The sample has other DNA sequences that encode this CDR3 too. The rearrangement joins TRBV4-3 to TRBJ2-1; 10 nucleotides agree with TRBD2. The germline V gene encodes CDR1 LGHNA and CDR2 YSLEER. The ends lost 0 bases at V and 4 bases at J; junction bases unmatched: 3. CDR3 size: 16 residues. CDR3 protein: CASSQELAGLYNEQFF. The CDR3 nucleotides read TGCGCCAGCAGCCAAGAACTAGCGGGACTTTACAATGAGCAGTTCTTC.

A note on this clone: This sample includes further DNA sequences coding for the same CDR3. The V gene is TRBV9, the J gene TRBJ1-1; D not resolved. Trimming stripped 0 bases from V and 1 base from J, with 7 bases between. The CDR3 covers 14 residues. Germline V gene sequence: CDR1 SGDLS, CDR2 YYNGEE. The CDR3 here is CASSVDPKNTEAFF. DNA of the CDR3: TGTGCCAGCAGCGTAGATCCCAAGAACACTGAAGCTTTCTTT. The complete variable domain, with remaining parts taken from reference TRBV9 and TRBJ1-1, reads DSGVTQTPKHLITATGQRVTLRCSPRSGDLSVYWYQQSLDQGLQFLIQYYNGEERAKGNILERFSAQQFPDLHSELNLSSLELGDSALYFCASSVDPKNTEAFFGQGTRLTVV.